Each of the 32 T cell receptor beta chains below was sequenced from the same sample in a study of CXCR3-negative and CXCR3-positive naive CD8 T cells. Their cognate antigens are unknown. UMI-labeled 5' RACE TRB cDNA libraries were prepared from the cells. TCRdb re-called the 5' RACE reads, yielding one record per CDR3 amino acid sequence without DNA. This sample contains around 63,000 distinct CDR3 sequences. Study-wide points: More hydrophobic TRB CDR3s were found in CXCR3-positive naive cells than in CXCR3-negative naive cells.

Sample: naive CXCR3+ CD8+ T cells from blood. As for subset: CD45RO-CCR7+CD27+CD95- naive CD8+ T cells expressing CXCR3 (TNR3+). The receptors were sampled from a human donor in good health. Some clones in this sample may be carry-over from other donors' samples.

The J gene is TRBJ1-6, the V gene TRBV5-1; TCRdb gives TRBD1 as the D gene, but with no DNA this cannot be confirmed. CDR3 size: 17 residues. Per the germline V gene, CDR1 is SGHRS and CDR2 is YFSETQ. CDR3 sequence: CASSGQGLRSYNSPLHF.

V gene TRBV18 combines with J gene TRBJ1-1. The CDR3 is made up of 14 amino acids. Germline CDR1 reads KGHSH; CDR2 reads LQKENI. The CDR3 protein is CASSSPGPNTEAFF. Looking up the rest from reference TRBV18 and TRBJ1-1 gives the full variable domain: NAGVMQNPRHLVRRRGQEARLRCSPMKGHSHVYWYRQLPEEGLKFMVYLQKENIIDESGMPKERFSAEFPKEGPSILRIQQVVRGDSAAYFCASSSPGPNTEAFFGQGTRLTVV.

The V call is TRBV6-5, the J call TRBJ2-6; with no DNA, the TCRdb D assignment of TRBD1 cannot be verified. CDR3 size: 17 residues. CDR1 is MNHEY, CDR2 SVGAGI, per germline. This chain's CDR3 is CASSYGTGLSGANVLTF.

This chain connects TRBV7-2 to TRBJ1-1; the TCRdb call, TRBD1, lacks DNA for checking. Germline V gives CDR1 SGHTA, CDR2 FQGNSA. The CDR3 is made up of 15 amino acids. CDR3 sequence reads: CASSLDQGINTEAFF.

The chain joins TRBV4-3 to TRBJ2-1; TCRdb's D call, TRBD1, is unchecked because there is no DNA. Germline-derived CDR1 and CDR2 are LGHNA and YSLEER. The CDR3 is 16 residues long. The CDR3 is CASSQDGQGSYNEQFF.

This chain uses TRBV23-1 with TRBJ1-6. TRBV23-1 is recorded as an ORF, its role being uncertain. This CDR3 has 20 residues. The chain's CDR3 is CASSQYWPTKERSYNSPLHF.

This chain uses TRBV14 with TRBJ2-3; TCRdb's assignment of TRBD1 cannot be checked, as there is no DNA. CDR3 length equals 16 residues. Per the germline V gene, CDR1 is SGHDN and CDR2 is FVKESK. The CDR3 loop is CASSQGQGAWTDTQYF.

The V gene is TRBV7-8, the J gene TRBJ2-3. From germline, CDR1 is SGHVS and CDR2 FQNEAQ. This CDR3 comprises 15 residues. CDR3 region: CASSSLAGGTDTQYF.

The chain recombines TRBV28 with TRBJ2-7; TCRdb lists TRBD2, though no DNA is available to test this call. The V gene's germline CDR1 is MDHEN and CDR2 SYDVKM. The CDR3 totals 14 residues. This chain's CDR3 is CASSFGRAAYEQYF.

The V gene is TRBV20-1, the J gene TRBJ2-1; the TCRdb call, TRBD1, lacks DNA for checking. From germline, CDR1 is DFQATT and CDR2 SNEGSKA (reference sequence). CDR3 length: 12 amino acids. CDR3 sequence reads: CSATEGGNEQFF.

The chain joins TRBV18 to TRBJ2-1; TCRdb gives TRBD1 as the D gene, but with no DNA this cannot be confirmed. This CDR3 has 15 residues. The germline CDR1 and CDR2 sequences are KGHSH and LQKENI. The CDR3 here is CASSPHPDRGLEQFF. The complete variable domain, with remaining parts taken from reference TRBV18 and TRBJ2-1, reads NAGVMQNPRHLVRRRGQEARLRCSPMKGHSHVYWYRQLPEEGLKFMVYLQKENIIDESGMPKERFSAEFPKEGPSILRIQQVVRGDSAAYFCASSPHPDRGLEQFFGPGTRLTVL.

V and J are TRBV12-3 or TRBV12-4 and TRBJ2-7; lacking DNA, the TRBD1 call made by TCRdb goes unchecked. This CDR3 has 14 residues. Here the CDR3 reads CASSPPGQIYEQYF.

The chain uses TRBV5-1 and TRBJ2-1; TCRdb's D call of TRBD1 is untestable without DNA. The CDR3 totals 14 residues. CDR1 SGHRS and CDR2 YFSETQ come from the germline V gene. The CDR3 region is CASIRDSSYNEQFF.

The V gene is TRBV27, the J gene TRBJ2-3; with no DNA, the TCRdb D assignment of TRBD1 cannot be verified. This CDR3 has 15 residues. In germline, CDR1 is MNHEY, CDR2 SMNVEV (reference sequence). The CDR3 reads CASSLSPLGGDTQYF.

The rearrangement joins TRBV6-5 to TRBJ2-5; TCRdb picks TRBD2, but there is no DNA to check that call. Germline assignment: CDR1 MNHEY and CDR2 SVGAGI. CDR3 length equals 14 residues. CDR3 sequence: CASSYFGPGETQYF.

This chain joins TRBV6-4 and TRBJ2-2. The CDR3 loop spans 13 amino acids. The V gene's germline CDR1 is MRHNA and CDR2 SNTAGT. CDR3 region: CASSDTNTGELFF.

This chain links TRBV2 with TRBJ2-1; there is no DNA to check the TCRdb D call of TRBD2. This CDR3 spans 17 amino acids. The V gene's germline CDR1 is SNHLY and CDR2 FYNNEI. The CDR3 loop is CASTGEIRGAIYNEQFF. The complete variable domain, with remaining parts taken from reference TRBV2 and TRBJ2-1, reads EPEVTQTPSHQVTQMGQEVILRCVPISNHLYFYWYRQILGQKVEFLVSFYNNEISEKSEIFDDQFSVERPDGSNFTLKIRSTKLEDSAMYFCASTGEIRGAIYNEQFFGPGTRLTVL.

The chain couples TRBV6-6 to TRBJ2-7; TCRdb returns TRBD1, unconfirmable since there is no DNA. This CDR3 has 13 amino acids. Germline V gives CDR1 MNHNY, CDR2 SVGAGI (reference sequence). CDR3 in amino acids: CASSSGTGVEQYF.

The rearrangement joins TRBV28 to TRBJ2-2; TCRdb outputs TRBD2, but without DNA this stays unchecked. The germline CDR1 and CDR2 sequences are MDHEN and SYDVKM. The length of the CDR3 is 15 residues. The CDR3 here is CASSPDWTNTGELFF.

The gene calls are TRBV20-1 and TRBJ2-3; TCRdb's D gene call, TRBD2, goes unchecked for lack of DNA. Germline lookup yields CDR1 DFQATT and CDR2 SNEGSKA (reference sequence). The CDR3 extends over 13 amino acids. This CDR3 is CSASSPLLDTQYF.

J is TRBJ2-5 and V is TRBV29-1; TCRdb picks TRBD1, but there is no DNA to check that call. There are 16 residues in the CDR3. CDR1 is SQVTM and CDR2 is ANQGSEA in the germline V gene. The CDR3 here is CSVEPFGAPGGETQYF.

CDR3: CASRPKVGSALYEQYF. This chain joins TRBV6-6 and TRBJ2-7. The CDR3 spans 16 residues. Germline CDR1 reads MNHNY; CDR2 reads SVGAGI (reference sequence).

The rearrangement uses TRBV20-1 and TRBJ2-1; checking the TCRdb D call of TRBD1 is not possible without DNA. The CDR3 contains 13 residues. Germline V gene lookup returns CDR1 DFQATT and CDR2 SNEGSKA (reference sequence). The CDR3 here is CSARRPDPREQFF.

CDR3 residues: CASSHSGGDQFF. The chain carries TRBV14 and TRBJ2-1; the D call of TRBD1 rests on TCRdb alone, since no DNA is present to check it. The length of the CDR3 is 12 residues. The germline gives CDR1 SGHDN, CDR2 FVKESK.

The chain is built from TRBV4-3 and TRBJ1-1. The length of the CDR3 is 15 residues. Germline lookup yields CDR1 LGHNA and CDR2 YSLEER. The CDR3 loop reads CASSQDVDPNTEAFF.

The CDR3 region is CSVSWTSGYNEQFF. This chain joins TRBV29-1 and TRBJ2-1; TCRdb indicates TRBD2, and absent DNA this call remains unverified. This CDR3 comprises 14 residues. From germline, CDR1 is SQVTM and CDR2 ANQGSEA.

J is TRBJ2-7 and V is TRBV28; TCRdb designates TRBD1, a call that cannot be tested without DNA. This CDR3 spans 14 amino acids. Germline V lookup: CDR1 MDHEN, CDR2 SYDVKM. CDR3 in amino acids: CASSRRDSPYEQYF.

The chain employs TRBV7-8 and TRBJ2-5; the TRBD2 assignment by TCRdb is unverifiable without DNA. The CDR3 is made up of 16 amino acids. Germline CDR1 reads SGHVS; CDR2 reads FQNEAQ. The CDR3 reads CASSLRSGGLQETQYF.

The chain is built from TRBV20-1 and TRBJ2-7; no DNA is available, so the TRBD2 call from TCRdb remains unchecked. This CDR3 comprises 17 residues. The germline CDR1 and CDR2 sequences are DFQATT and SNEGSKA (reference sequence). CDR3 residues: CSARGPSGRGSSYEQYF.

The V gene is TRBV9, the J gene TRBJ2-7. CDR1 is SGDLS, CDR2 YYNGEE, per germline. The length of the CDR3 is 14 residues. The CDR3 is CASSVGQSSYEQYF.

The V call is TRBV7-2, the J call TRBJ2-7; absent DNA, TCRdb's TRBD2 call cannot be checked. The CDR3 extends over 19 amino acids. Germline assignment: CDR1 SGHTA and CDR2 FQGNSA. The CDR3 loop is CASSFWGDIDVSITYEQYF.

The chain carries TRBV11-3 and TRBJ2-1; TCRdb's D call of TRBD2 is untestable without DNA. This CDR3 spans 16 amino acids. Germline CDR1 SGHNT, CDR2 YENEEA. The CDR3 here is CASSPQRGAGYNEQFF.